These 21 T cell receptor beta chains were all obtained from the same sample, sequenced in a study of blood T cell repertoires in COVID-19. Some clones are missing from TCRdb's copy, which holds only in-frame ones; the method was immunoSEQ multiplex PCR. Here the sample spans hundreds of thousands of clones, around nine tenths being singletons. Sequenced input: peripheral blood. These receptors originate from a woman in her seventies with COVID-19, enrolled during active disease.

This chain connects TRBV12-3 or TRBV12-4 to TRBJ2-7; D remains unclear. This CDR3 region has 13 residues. V was pared by 0 bases and J by 3 bases, with 6 bases between. The CDR3 DNA reads TGTGCCAGCAGTTTAGCCAGAATCTACGAGCAGTACTTC. Encoded protein: CASSLARIYEQYF.

The chain has TRBV5-4 and TRBJ2-2, with 11 bases that match TRBD2. The CDR3 consists of 16 residues. Germline CDR1 is SGHNT and CDR2 is YYREEE (reference sequence). V gave up 0 bases and J gave up 8 bases; unmatched junction bases: 6. CDR3 residues: CASSLGLAGRAGELFF. CDR3 coding DNA: TGTGCCAGCAGCTTGGGACTAGCGGGGCGAGCGGGGGAGCTGTTTTTT.

The chain joins TRBV25-1 to TRBJ1-5, with 9 bases fitting TRBD1. J gave up 4 bases and V 1 base, and 11 bases lay outside the gene matches. The CDR3 is 18 amino acids. Germline V gene data show CDR1 as MGHDK and CDR2 as SYGVNS. CDR3 loop: CASSELGDRVGGNQPQHF. The CDR3 DNA sequence: TGTGCCAGCAGTGAATTGGGGGACAGGGTAGGAGGGAATCAGCCCCAGCATTTT.

The chain combines TRBV14 with TRBJ2-5; D not resolved. Germline CDR1 SGHDN, CDR2 FVKESK. This CDR3 has 11 amino acids. V shed 3 bases and J shed 4 bases, with 3 bases lying between them. As DNA, the CDR3 is TGTGCCAGCAGCCACTCAGAGACCCAGTACTTC. This codes for CASSHSETQYF.

The chain couples TRBV2 to TRBJ2-2; TRBD1 aligns across 9 bases. CDR1 is SNHLY and CDR2 is FYNNEI in the germline V gene. Trimming at V came to 5 bases and at J to 6 bases, leaving 7 bases not matched to a gene. The CDR3 sequence is 15 residues long. CDR3 loop: CASSFWTGASGELFF. The CDR3, as DNA: TGTGCCAGCAGTTTCTGGACAGGGGCCTCCGGGGAGCTGTTTTTT.

This sequence joins TRBV4-1 and TRBJ2-1; 9 bases line up with TRBD2. Germline V gives CDR1 MGHRA, CDR2 YSYEKL. This CDR3 is 18 amino acids long. V trimming: 1 base; J trimming: 0 bases; junction bases outside the gene matches: 7. The DNA of the CDR3 is TGCGCCAGCAGCCAAGGTACGACTAGCGGTAGCTCCTACAATGAGCAGTTCTTC. As protein: CASSQGTTSGSSYNEQFF.

The V gene is TRBV2, the J gene TRBJ1-5; 8 bases fit TRBD1. V lost 8 bases to trimming and J lost 6 bases; unmatched junction nucleotides: 12. The CDR3 covers 15 residues. The germline V gene encodes CDR1 SNHLY and CDR2 FYNNEI. CDR3 coding DNA: TGTGCCAGCTTAGGGGGGCAGGGGGCGAGTCAGCCCCAGCATTTT. Translated, it gives CASLGGQGASQPQHF.

This chain joins TRBV10-1 and TRBJ1-1; D is perhaps TRBD1 (6 bases). Between the trimmed V and J ends, which lost 6 bases and 5 bases, there was a span of 13 bases. Germline lookup yields CDR1 WNHNN and CDR2 SYGVQD (reference sequence). The CDR3 loop spans 13 amino acids. The CDR3 nucleotides are TGCGCCAGCAGGCCACAGGGAGGGACTGAAGCTTTCTTT. Its translation is CASRPQGGTEAFF.

This sequence joins TRBV4-2 and TRBJ2-1; 12 nucleotides align to TRBD2. The CDR3 consists of 16 residues. V was pared by 4 bases and J by 6 bases, with 7 bases of the junction left unmatched. Germline V lookup: CDR1 LGHNA, CDR2 YNFKEQ. The CDR3 loop is CASSRTLAGGPNEQFF. The CDR3 bases are TGTGCCAGCAGCCGGACCCTAGCGGGGGGGCCCAATGAGCAGTTCTTC.

This clone was seen a few times. This chain connects TRBV5-6 to TRBJ1-2; perhaps TRBD1 as D (6 bases). There are 16 residues in the CDR3. Trimming removed 3 bases at V and 4 bases at J, with 19 bases between. The germline CDR1 and CDR2 sequences are SGHDT and YYEEEE. The CDR3, as DNA: TGTGCCAGCAGCTGGGCGACAGGTATTGAATTCTATGGCTACACCTTC. This encodes CASSWATGIEFYGYTF.

The chain is built from TRBV15 and TRBJ2-1; 11 bases are a match to TRBD1. Per germline, CDR1 LNHNV and CDR2 YYDKDF (reference sequence). This CDR3 region has 16 residues. J gave up 6 bases and V 1 base, and 5 bases lay outside the gene matches. The CDR3 loop is CATSRASGTGGNEQFF. The DNA of the CDR3 is TGTGCCACCAGCAGAGCTTCCGGGACAGGGGGCAATGAGCAGTTCTTC.

This clone was seen just once. This chain joins TRBV5-6 and TRBJ1-2; D may be TRBD1 (6 bases). Trimming shortened V by 3 bases and J by 5 bases, and 20 bases separated the two germline ends. Germline CDR1 SGHDT, CDR2 YYEEEE. The CDR3 covers 16 residues. The CDR3 coding sequence is TGTGCCAGCAGCTACCACTACGTCGGGCAGGGGTATGGCTACACCTTC. Translation: CASSYHYVGQGYGYTF.

The V gene is TRBV30, the J gene TRBJ1-4, with TRBD1 matching 7 bases. CDR1 GTSNPN and CDR2 SVGIG come from the germline V gene (reference sequence). The V and J ends lost 5 bases and 8 bases, in that order; junction bases with no gene match: 11. The length of the CDR3 is 14 residues. CDR3 in DNA: TGTGCCTGGTCGACAGGGAGATCAGGGGAAAAACTGTTTTTT. As protein: CAWSTGRSGEKLFF.

The genes are TRBV5-6 and TRBJ2-7, with D possibly matching TRBD1 (6 bases). Between the trimmed V and J ends, which lost 0 bases and 2 bases, there was a span of 9 bases. The germline gives CDR1 SGHDT, CDR2 YYEEEE. The CDR3 covers 14 residues. CDR3 region: CASSLAGHTYEQYF. The CDR3 DNA sequence: TGTGCCAGCAGCTTGGCGGGACATACCTACGAGCAGTACTTC.

The rearrangement joins TRBV10-3 to TRBJ1-1; 8 nucleotides match TRBD1. The CDR3 spans 14 residues. Germline trimming cut 8 bases from V and 5 bases from J; bases unmatched to any gene: 10. CDR1 is ENHRY, CDR2 SYGVKD, per germline. CDR3: CAIGEDRDGTEAFF. For the CDR3, the DNA is TGTGCCATCGGGGAGGACAGGGATGGGACTGAAGCTTTCTTT.

The rearrangement links TRBV5-1 to TRBJ2-7, with TRBD2 matching over 8 bases. In germline, CDR1 is SGHRS, CDR2 YFSETQ. The CDR3 has 13 amino acids. Losses at the gene ends were 5 bases for V and 4 bases for J; bases not matched to a gene: 5. CDR3 coding DNA: TGCGCCAGCAGGAGCGGGGGTACGTACGAGCAGTACTTC. This translates into CASRSGGTYEQYF.

This chain connects TRBV24-1 to TRBJ2-4, with TRBD1 as a possible D gene (5 bases). The CDR3 is 12 residues long. V was cut by 4 bases and J by 8 bases, with 8 bases left in between. Germline values: CDR1 KGHDR, CDR2 SFDVKD. CDR3 amino acids: CATSDRADIQYF. CDR3 nucleotide sequence: TGTGCCACCAGTGACAGGGCAGACATTCAGTACTTC.

This chain joins TRBV29-1 and TRBJ2-1; a weak D match, TRBD2 (5 bases). The CDR3 consists of 13 residues. Trimming cost V 0 bases and J 6 bases, with 9 bases left between them. Germline V gene sequence: CDR1 SQVTM, CDR2 ANQGSEA. Written as DNA, the CDR3 is TGCAGCGTTGAAGAGGACTGGGGCAATGAGCAGTTCTTC. This translates into CSVEEDWGNEQFF.

This sequence joins TRBV19 and TRBJ1-1; tentative D call: TRBD1 (5 bases). Deletions cut 5 bases from V and 3 bases from J, with 19 bases between. The CDR3 totals 16 residues. Germline CDR1 and CDR2: LNHDA and SQIVND (reference sequence). CDR3 in DNA: TGTGCCAGTAGTTCTACAGAAGACAGAAGGTACACTGAAGCTTTCTTT. This encodes CASSSTEDRRYTEAFF.

V gene TRBV7-9 combines with J gene TRBJ2-1, with TRBD2 matching over 8 bases. The germline CDR1 and CDR2 sequences are SEHNR and FQNEAQ (reference sequence). With 2 bases clipped from V and 8 bases from J, the junction kept 8 bases outside the gene matches. This CDR3 region has 15 residues. The CDR3: CASSLRTSSGDEQFF. CDR3 DNA sequence: TGTGCCAGCAGCTTAAGGACTAGCTCTGGCGATGAGCAGTTCTTC.

The J gene is TRBJ2-5, the V gene TRBV4-1; TRBD2 is a possible D gene (7 bases). Germline V gene data show CDR1 as MGHRA and CDR2 as YSYEKL. Between the trimmed V and J ends, which lost 4 bases and 4 bases, there was a span of 10 bases. This CDR3 is built from 13 residues. The CDR3 nucleotides are TGCGCCAGCAGCCTGGCGGGGGCAGAGACCCAGTACTTC. This codes for CASSLAGAETQYF.